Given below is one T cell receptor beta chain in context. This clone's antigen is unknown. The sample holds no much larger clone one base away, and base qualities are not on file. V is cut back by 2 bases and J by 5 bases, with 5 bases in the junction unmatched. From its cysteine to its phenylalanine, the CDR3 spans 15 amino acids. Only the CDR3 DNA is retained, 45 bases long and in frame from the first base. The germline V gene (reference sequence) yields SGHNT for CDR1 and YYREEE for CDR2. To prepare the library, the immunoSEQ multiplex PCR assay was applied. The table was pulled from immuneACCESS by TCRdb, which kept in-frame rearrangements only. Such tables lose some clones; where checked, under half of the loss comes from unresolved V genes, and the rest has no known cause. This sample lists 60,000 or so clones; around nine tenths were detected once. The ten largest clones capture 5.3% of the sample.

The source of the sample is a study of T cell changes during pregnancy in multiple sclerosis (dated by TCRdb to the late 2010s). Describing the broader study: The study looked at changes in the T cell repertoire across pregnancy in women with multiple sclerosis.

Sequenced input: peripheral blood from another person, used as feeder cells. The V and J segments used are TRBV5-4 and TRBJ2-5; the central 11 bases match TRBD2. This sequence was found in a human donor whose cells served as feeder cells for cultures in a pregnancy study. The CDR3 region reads CASSFLLAGDETQYF. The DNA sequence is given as TGTGCCAGCAGCTTCCTACTAGCGGGAGACGAGACCCAGTACTTC.